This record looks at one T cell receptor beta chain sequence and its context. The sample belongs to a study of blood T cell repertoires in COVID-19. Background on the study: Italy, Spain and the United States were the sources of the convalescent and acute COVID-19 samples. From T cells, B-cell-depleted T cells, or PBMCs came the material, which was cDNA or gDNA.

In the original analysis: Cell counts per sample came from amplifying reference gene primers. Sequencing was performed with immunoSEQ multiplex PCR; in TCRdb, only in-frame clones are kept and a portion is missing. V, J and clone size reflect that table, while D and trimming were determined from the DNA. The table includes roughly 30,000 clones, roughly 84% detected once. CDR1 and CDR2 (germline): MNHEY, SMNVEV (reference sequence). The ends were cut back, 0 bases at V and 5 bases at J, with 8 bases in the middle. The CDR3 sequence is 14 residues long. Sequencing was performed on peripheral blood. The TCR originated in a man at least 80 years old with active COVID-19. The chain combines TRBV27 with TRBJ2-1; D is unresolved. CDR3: CASSLSVHNNEQFF. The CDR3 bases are TGTGCCAGCAGTTTATCGGTACACAACAATGAGCAGTTCTTC.